These 10 T cell receptor beta chains were sequenced from one sample in a study of cytomegalovirus exposure and HLA in healthy donors (dated by TCRdb to 2016 to 2017). Receptors were amplified or captured by the immunoSEQ multiplex PCR assay. For the multiplex PCR, a mixture combining 60 forward primers for TCR Vbeta segments and 13 reverse primers for TCR Jbeta segments was used. Imported from immuneACCESS, the table was reduced by TCRdb to in-frame sequences with V and J called. These copies leave out some clones; in studies compared against another copy, an unresolved V gene accounts for under half, and the cause of the remainder is not known. The table kept for this sample lists about 160,000 clones. About 2% of the sample belongs to the ten largest clones. Sequences were obtained from PBMCs. The receptors were sampled from a man aged 30-40 years in good health and CMV-seronegative.

The genes are TRBV5-1 and TRBJ2-1, with TRBD2 matching 8 bases. V gave up 4 bases and J gave up 7 bases; unmatched junction bases: 10. This CDR3 has 15 residues. The germline V gene has CDR1 SGHRS and CDR2 YFSETQ. The CDR3 bases are TGCGCCAGCAGCCTCCAAAGCGGGAGAGGGAATGAGCAGTTCTTC. Residues: CASSLQSGRGNEQFF. Full variable domain (remainder filled in from reference TRBV5-1 and TRBJ2-1): KAGVTQTPRYLIKTRGQQVTLSCSPISGHRSVSWYQQTPGQGLQFLFEYFSETQRNKGNFPGRFSGRQFSNSRSEMNVSTLELGDSALYLCASSLQSGRGNEQFFGPGTRLTVL.

The V and J genes are TRBV27 and TRBJ1-1, with D possibly being TRBD1 (5 bases). Trimming stripped 5 bases from V and 3 bases from J, with 19 bases between. CDR1 and CDR2 from the germline V gene are MNHEY and SMNVEV (reference sequence). The CDR3 is 16 amino acids. The CDR3 protein is CASSQKGGAGYTEAFF. CDR3 coding DNA: TGTGCCAGCAGTCAAAAAGGAGGGGCAGGGTACACTGAAGCTTTCTTT.

This chain connects TRBV7-3 to TRBJ2-1, with D maybe TRBD1 (6 bases). Between the trimmed V and J ends, which lost 5 bases and 9 bases, there was a span of 14 bases. Germline V CDR1 and CDR2: SGHTA, FQGTGA. This CDR3 has 13 amino acids. The CDR3 sequence: CASSMTGPTEQFF. CDR3 nucleotide sequence: TGTGCCAGCAGCATGACAGGTCCCACTGAGCAGTTCTTC.

This sequence joins TRBV27 and TRBJ2-1; D may be TRBD1 (6 bases). Germline CDR1 and CDR2: MNHEY and SMNVEV (reference sequence). Trimming took off 0 bases at V and 0 bases at J, with 9 bases between the two ends. The CDR3 has 16 amino acids. The CDR3 protein is CASSLSQGYSYNEQFF. The CDR3 DNA reads as TGTGCCAGCAGTTTATCGCAGGGGTACTCCTACAATGAGCAGTTCTTC.

The CDR3 region is CASSSAGTSGIEQFF. The CDR3 DNA follows: TGTGCCAGCAGCTCCGCCGGGACTAGCGGGATTGAGCAGTTCTTC. The chain links TRBV7-2 to TRBJ2-1, with 13 bases aligning to TRBD2. This CDR3 has 15 amino acids. From germline, CDR1 is SGHTA and CDR2 FQGNSA. The ends lost 4 bases at V and 9 bases at J; junction bases unmatched: 6. Full variable domain (rest looked up from reference TRBV7-2 and TRBJ2-1): GAGVSQSPSNKVTEKGKDVELRCDPISGHTALYWYRQSLGQGLEFLIYFQGNSAPDKSGLPSDRFSAERTGGSVSTLTIQRTQQEDSAVYLCASSSAGTSGIEQFFGPGTRLTVL.

The CDR3 reads CASSLAGGTGELFF. DNA for the CDR3: TGTGCCAGCAGCTTAGCGGGAGGCACCGGGGAGCTGTTTTTT. The chain joins TRBV7-2 to TRBJ2-2; a weak D match, TRBD2 (6 bases). V lost 0 bases and J lost 4, with 6 bases in between. Germline V gene lookup returns CDR1 SGHTA and CDR2 FQGNSA. The CDR3 is 14 residues long.

With regard to this clone: Within the sample, other DNA sequences also encode this same CDR3. CDR3 coding DNA: TGTGCTAGTGGTCGACAGGGGGGCACTGAAGCTTTCTTT. It yields the protein CASGRQGGTEAFF. This rearrangement joins TRBV12-5 to TRBJ1-1; 9 bases align to TRBD1. Germline V CDR1 and CDR2: LGHNT, FRNRAP. The CDR3 has 13 amino acids. Unmatched junction bases numbered 2, after V lost 5 bases and J lost 4 bases.

This sequence joins TRBV19 and TRBJ2-7, with D possibly TRBD1 on 5 matching bases. Germline V gene data show CDR1 as LNHDA and CDR2 as SQIVND (reference sequence). The V end was cut by 5 bases, the J end by 8 bases, with 13 bases between. The CDR3 totals 12 residues. This CDR3 reads CASSPTGAKQYF. The CDR3 nucleotides read TGTGCCAGTAGTCCCACAGGTGCAAAGCAGTACTTC.

The gene calls are TRBV5-1 and TRBJ1-1; 12 bases are shared with TRBD1. CDR1 and CDR2 (germline): SGHRS, YFSETQ. The trim removed 4 bases at V and 4 bases at J, leaving 5 bases unmatched. The CDR3 is 15 residues long. CDR3 in DNA: TGCGCCAGCAGCGGTCGGGACAGGGGGCCCACTGAAGCTTTCTTT. It yields the protein CASSGRDRGPTEAFF.

The V call is TRBV23-1, the J call TRBJ1-5; possibly TRBD1 for D (6 bases). TRBV23-1 is placed among ORFs of uncertain function. V lost 4 bases to trimming and J lost 2 bases, with 6 bases between them. CDR3 length: 13 residues. This CDR3 reads CASSRQGNQPQHF. In DNA form, the CDR3 reads TGCGCCAGCAGTCGACAGGGCAATCAGCCCCAGCATTTT.